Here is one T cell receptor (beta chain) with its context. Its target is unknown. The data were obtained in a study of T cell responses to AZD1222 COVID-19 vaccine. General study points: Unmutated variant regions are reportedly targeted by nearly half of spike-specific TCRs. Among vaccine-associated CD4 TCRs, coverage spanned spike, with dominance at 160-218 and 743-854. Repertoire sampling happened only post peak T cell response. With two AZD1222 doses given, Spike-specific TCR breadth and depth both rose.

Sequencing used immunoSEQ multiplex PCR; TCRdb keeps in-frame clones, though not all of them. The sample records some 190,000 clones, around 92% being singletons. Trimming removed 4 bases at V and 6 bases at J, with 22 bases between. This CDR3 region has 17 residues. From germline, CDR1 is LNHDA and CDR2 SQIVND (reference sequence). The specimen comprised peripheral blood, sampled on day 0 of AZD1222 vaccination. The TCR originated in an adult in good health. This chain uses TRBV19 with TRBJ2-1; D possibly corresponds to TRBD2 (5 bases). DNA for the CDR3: TGTGCCAGTAGTACCGATTGGAGGATAGCCGCCTCCAATGAGCAGTTCTTC. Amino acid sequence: CASSTDWRIAASNEQFF.